This TCR beta chain was captured in a study of blood T cell repertoires in COVID-19 (dated by TCRdb to the early 2020s). Describing the broader study: The collaborator samples originated in the United States, Italy and Spain and spanned the acute and convalescent phases of COVID-19. The prospective study material was composed of cDNA or gDNA derived from T cells, B-cell-depleted T cells, or PBMCs. Subjects who had been exposed to COVID-19, were actively infected with it, or had recovered from it provided the deeply sampled blood TCRbeta repertoires that made up the dataset. A freely available public database, intended as a resource for researchers studying the immune response to SARS-CoV-2, is where the repertoires were released. Samples were obtained from the ongoing ImmuneRACE study (first 160 participants) and from 1,254 subjects provided by 6 global collaborators. Nearly every sample came with metadata listing a de-identified subject ID, COVID-19 status, age in years and sex. Where HLA class I and class II types were available, the types were taken from metadata supplied by the sample provider, not from assay-based typing. Beyond this particular receptor, the publication reports: How much clinical and demographic metadata was included differed by source and by participant, and the metadata was provided uncurated.

On this clone itself: No antigen is known for it. No per-base quality is available; no much larger clone lies one base away.

TCRbeta CDR3 regions were amplified from genomic DNA using the immunoSEQ Assay, a bias-controlled multiplex PCR. As for the original processing: Nucleated cell counts per sample were estimated from amplification of reference gene primers within the assay. Sequence reads were collapsed and filtered to measure the absolute abundance of every unique TCRbeta CDR3 rearrangement. Productive Simpson clonality was computed per sample as the square root of Simpson's diversity index over productive rearrangements. Entries here come from immuneACCESS through TCRdb and include only in-frame sequences with V and J called. Some clones fail to appear in such tables; in the studies checked, an unresolved V gene covers under half of the shortfall, and the cause of the remainder is unknown. V, J and clone size derive from that table, while D and trimming were established from the DNA sequence. Across this sample there are hundreds of thousands of clones, with 85% to 90% seen only once. The ten largest account for 1.3% of the sample.

The collaborating institutions used their own protocols to collect whole blood in K2EDTA tubes. For TCRbeta analysis, collaborator samples were shipped as frozen whole blood, as isolated PBMCs, or as DNA extracted from either sample type. This sequence originates from a man aged 65 to 85 with acute or convalescent COVID-19. Sequencing was done on a sample of peripheral blood.

CDR3 sequence: CASSLRRGGLETQYF. The bases are TGTGCCAGCAGCTTAAGACGGGGGGGCCTAGAGACCCAGTACTTC. The receptor chain draws on TRBV7-9 and TRBJ2-5, with 8 middle bases fitting TRBD2. The CDR3, from cysteine to phenylalanine, totals 15 residues. Only the CDR3 DNA stays, 45 bases, in frame from base 1. The germline V end is reduced by 2 bases and the J end by 4 bases; junction bases left unmatched: 6. Per the germline V gene (reference sequence), SEHNR is the CDR1 and FQNEAQ is the CDR2.